This T cell receptor beta chain derives from a study of regulatory T cells. Findings and caveats of the study: Patient repertoires had restricted TRB V-J pairs and skewed V and J usage, most in Tregs.

The germline V gene encodes CDR1 MGHRA and CDR2 YSYEKL. This CDR3 region has 17 residues. Germline trimming cut 4 bases from V and 6 bases from J; bases unmatched to any gene: 14. Primers: 52 TRBV forward and 13 TRBJ reverse. Clones were read by immunoSEQ multiplex PCR, and TCRdb kept only the in-frame ones, dropping some. Found here are 10,000 or so clones, approximately 80% of them singletons; the top ten hold about 10%. Concerning this clone itself: Its target is unknown.

The specimen sequenced was CD8+ T cells sorted from blood. The receptor was derived from a person aged 18 to 30 with CD3G deficiency. The chain joins TRBV4-1 to TRBJ2-1; 8 nucleotides agree with TRBD2. The CDR3 protein is CASSRAGLIAGSNEQFF. CDR3 DNA: TGCGCCAGCAGCCGAGCTGGTTTAATAGCGGGGAGCAATGAGCAGTTCTTC.